This T cell receptor beta chain came from a study of T-cell reconstitution after alpha-beta-depleted transplantation in children. This clonotype occurred many times. The library targeted TCRbeta and was prepared with unique molecular identifiers. TCRdb re-derived calls from the PCR reads in MiXCR, one entry per CDR3 protein. The data contain some 200,000 distinct CDR3 sequences, approximately 9.8% of them singletons. The V and J ends lost 2 bases and 2 bases respectively, with 13 bases between them. The length of the CDR3 is 15 residues. Germline lookup yields CDR1 SGHRS and CDR2 YFSETQ. The TCR was taken from a human donor who donated a stem cell graft to a child with SCID. Source: PBMCs from the stem cell graft donor, taken from the stem cell graft. The V gene is TRBV5-1, the J gene TRBJ2-5; D is uncertain. CDR3 protein: CASSFSFGRQETQYF. The DNA of the CDR3 is TGCGCCAGCAGCTTCTCCTTCGGGCGGCAAGAGACCCAGTACTTC.